A single sample gave rise to the 19 T cell receptor beta chains below, sequenced in a study of molecular identifiers for immune sequencing clone quantification (dated by TCRdb to 2016 to 2019). The library was built by means of PCR. Instrument on record: NextSeq 500. The raw public reads went through TCRdb reprocessing: fastp at Q25, MiXCR clone calling, in-frame beta chains kept. Identical CDR3 proteins give one entry, which carries the most common genes and DNA. The sample table contains about 40,000 distinct CDR3 sequences; only one count was recorded for approximately 22% of them. The top ten constitute around 0.98% of the sample. Specimen: naive CD8+ T cells from blood, with Jurkat cell RNA spiked in. Interpreted using the paper, the cell subset or site label stands for: FACS-sorted CD8+CD4-CCR7+CD45RA+ naive T cells. These receptors all come from a human donor in good health. Some libraries in this study had Jurkat cell RNA spiked in.

There are many counts of this clonotype. The genes are TRBV30 and TRBJ2-2, with D uncertain. V was clipped by 2 bases and J by 7 bases, with 8 bases between them. Germline CDR1 and CDR2: GTSNPN and SVGIG (reference sequence). The CDR3 runs to 12 residues. CDR3 coding DNA: TGTGCCTGGAGTATAGTCGGCGGGGAGCTGTTTTTT. As protein: CAWSIVGGELFF.

For this clonotype: Since no conserved phenylalanine or tryptophan closes the CDR3, a read error is the likely cause. The chain couples TRBV4-3 to TRBJ2-7; 8 positions agree with TRBD1. The CDR3 sequence is 16 residues long. V lost 0 bases and J lost 4; bases outside the gene matches: 8. In germline, CDR1 is LGHNA, CDR2 YSLEER. CDR3 DNA: TGCGCCAGCAGCCAAGATCGAGGCAGGGGGCCTTACGAGCAGTACTCC. Translated: CASSQDRGRGPYEQYS.

On this clonotype: A clone one base away is much larger, so this may be a read error. The gene calls are TRBV13 and TRBJ2-7; TRBD1 is a possible D gene (6 bases). Germline-derived CDR1 and CDR2 are PRHDT and FYEKMQ (reference sequence). The CDR3 runs 13 residues. CDR3 residues: CASSLTTGYERYF. In DNA, the CDR3 is TGTGCCAGCAGCCTAACTACAGGGTACGAGCGGTACTTC.

This clonotype was counted between two and nine times. It may be a read error: a sequence one base away is much more abundant. The CDR3 sequence: CVSSQDSSNEKLFF. The CDR3 DNA reads as TGTGTCAGCAGCCAGGACTCCTCCAATGAAAAACTGTTTTTT. V is TRBV7-9 and J is TRBJ1-4; D not certain. The V gene's germline CDR1 is SEHNR and CDR2 FQNEAQ (reference sequence). This CDR3 has 14 residues.

This clonotype was picked up many times. The V call is TRBV6-5, the J call TRBJ2-7; possibly TRBD1 or TRBD2 for D (6 bases each). CDR3 length: 18 amino acids. Trimming removed 6 bases from V and 3 bases from J, with 27 bases in between. From germline, CDR1 is MNHEY and CDR2 SVGAGI. The CDR3 coding sequence is TGTGCCAGCAGATCAGACAGGCGTTATACCCGGCGGGACTACGAGCAGTACTTC. This translates into CASRSDRRYTRRDYEQYF.

This clonotype has ten or more counts. This rearrangement joins TRBV6-2 or TRBV6-3 to TRBJ1-5; D perhaps matches TRBD1 (5 bases). The germline gives CDR1 MNHEY, CDR2 SVGEGT. The CDR3 covers 16 residues. Trimming removed 6 bases from V and 0 bases from J, with 15 bases in between. The CDR3 nucleotides read TGTGCCAGCAGAAGGAGGGGCACCTATAGCAATCAGCCCCAGCATTTT. Residues: CASRRRGTYSNQPQHF.

This clonotype appeared many times. V and J are TRBV5-6 and TRBJ2-6; D unclear. The CDR3 length is 12 residues. V gave up 4 bases and J gave up 9 bases, with 8 bases separating them. Germline CDR1 reads SGHDT; CDR2 reads YYEEEE. CDR3 protein: CASSDLYNVLTF. The CDR3 coding sequence is TGTGCCAGCAGCGACCTGTACAACGTCCTGACTTTC.

By share, this clonotype counts as medium-sized. The rearrangement uses TRBV29-1 and TRBJ2-3, with D perhaps being TRBD1 or TRBD2 (6 bases each). Germline CDR1 and CDR2: SQVTM and ANQGSEA. The CDR3 spans 14 residues. The ends were cut back, 4 bases at V and 4 bases at J, with 15 bases in the middle. The CDR3 DNA sequence: TGCAGCGTTGTCCTGGGGGGCCTTGCAGATACGCAGTATTTT. It encodes CSVVLGGLADTQYF.

In regard to this clonotype: A much bigger clone sits one base away, suggesting this may be a read error. No conserved phenylalanine or tryptophan is present at the end of the CDR3, so a read error is the likely explanation. The V and J genes are TRBV2 and TRBJ2-1; D is perhaps TRBD2 (5 bases). The CDR3 loop spans 14 amino acids. From germline, CDR1 is SNHLY and CDR2 FYNNEI. V lost 11 bases, J lost 7 bases, and 21 bases lay in between. The chain's CDR3 is CASQGMAGGNEQFL. The CDR3 DNA is TGTGCCTCTCAAGGGATGGCGGGCGGGAATGAGCAGTTCCTC.

This clonotype was counted at least ten times. The chain links TRBV27 to TRBJ2-7; either TRBD1 or TRBD2 may fit D (5 bases each). Germline CDR1 MNHEY, CDR2 SMNVEV (reference sequence). This CDR3 contains 12 residues. V was trimmed by 3 bases and J by 7 bases, leaving 10 bases between them. The CDR3 DNA reads as TGTGCCAGCAGTTTTGGGGGAGAAGAGCAGTACTTC. This sequence encodes CASSFGGEEQYF.

The sample holds many counts of this clonotype. This chain links TRBV4-1 with TRBJ2-1; TRBD1 aligns across 9 bases. After removal of 8 bases from V and 6 bases from J, the junction contained 5 bases not matched to a gene. CDR3 size: 13 residues. The germline CDR1 and CDR2 sequences are MGHRA and YSYEKL. For the CDR3, the DNA is TGCGCCAGCCGAGGACAGGGGATCAATGAGCAGTTCTTC. This translates into CASRGQGINEQFF.

This clonotype showed up many times. CDR3 sequence reads: CASSYGSDTQYF. In DNA form, the CDR3 reads TGTGCCAGCAGTTACGGTTCAGATACGCAGTATTTT. The rearrangement links TRBV6-5 to TRBJ2-3; no clear D. The germline V and J ends were trimmed by 2 bases and 4 bases, with 4 bases remaining between them. Germline CDR1 reads MNHEY; CDR2 reads SVGAGI. This CDR3 comprises 12 residues.

The chain couples TRBV7-2 to TRBJ2-3; TRBD1 is a possible D gene (5 bases). V lost 7 bases and J lost 0, with 14 bases in between. Germline CDR1 is SGHTA and CDR2 is FQGNSA. CDR3 length equals 15 residues. The CDR3 sequence is CASNWGTRSTDTQYF. The CDR3 region has the DNA TGTGCCAGCAACTGGGGCACCAGGAGCACAGATACGCAGTATTTT.

The sample holds a few counts of this clonotype. The genes are TRBV5-5 and TRBJ2-7; D ambiguous. Trimming took 4 bases from V and 3 from J, leaving 5 bases between them. Germline CDR1 is SGHKS and CDR2 is YYEKEE (reference sequence). The CDR3 contains 11 residues. The CDR3 reads CASSLYYEQYF. The DNA of the CDR3 is TGTGCCAGCAGCCTATACTACGAGCAGTACTTC.

Concerning this clonotype: This may come from a read error, since a much larger clone is one base off. The V and J genes are TRBV28 and TRBJ2-7, with no clear D. This CDR3 comprises 15 residues. CDR1 and CDR2 from the germline V gene are MDHEN and SYDVKM. The CDR3 protein is CASSLSRSGSHEQYF. CDR3 nucleotide sequence: TGTGCCAGCAGTTTATCCCGGTCGGGCTCCCACGAGCAGTACTTC.

This chain joins TRBV7-9 and TRBJ2-3; the D call may be TRBD1 or TRBD2 (5 bases each). This CDR3 spans 14 amino acids. Trimming shortened V by 6 bases and J by 0 bases, and 10 bases separated the two germline ends. Germline CDR1 SEHNR, CDR2 FQNEAQ (reference sequence). CDR3 coding DNA: TGTGCCAGCAGATTTGGGGGTAGCACAGATACGCAGTATTTT. Protein sequence: CASRFGGSTDTQYF.

This clonotype was detected many times. The chain recombines TRBV7-9 with TRBJ2-5; 7 bases are a match to TRBD1. V shed 5 bases and J 5 bases; nucleotides not matched to a gene: 11. CDR1 and CDR2 (germline): SEHNR, FQNEAQ (reference sequence). This CDR3 is 15 amino acids long. This CDR3 reads CASSPSGTVVETQYF. The CDR3 DNA reads TGTGCCAGCAGCCCCTCCGGGACAGTCGTTGAGACCCAGTACTTC.

This clonotype was detected ten times or more. The chain couples TRBV11-3 to TRBJ2-1, with 7 bases lining up with TRBD1. With V trimmed by 5 bases and J by 7 bases, 14 bases remained unmatched. This CDR3 is 16 amino acids long. Germline assignment: CDR1 SGHNT and CDR2 YENEEA. CDR3 residues: CASSTGAGLRMNEQFF. In DNA, the CDR3 is TGTGCCAGCAGCACAGGGGCAGGGTTAAGGATGAATGAGCAGTTCTTC.

In this sample, this clonotype turned up many times. Here the CDR3 reads CASSLDQGADTQYF. The CDR3 nucleotides read TGTGCCAGCAGCCTCGACCAGGGAGCGGATACGCAGTATTTT. This chain links TRBV6-6 with TRBJ2-3; D is possibly TRBD1 or TRBD2 (5 bases each). The germline CDR1 and CDR2 sequences are MNHNY and SVGAGI (reference sequence). V lost 6 bases and J lost 6, with 16 bases in between. CDR3 size: 14 residues.